The 32 T cell receptor beta chains listed next were all sequenced from one sample in a study of cytomegalovirus exposure and HLA in healthy donors. The PCR used 60 Vbeta and 13 Jbeta primers. Clones were read by immunoSEQ multiplex PCR, and TCRdb kept only the in-frame ones, dropping some. The table shows around 110,000 clones, with roughly 76% occurring only once. The sample was PBMCs. The receptors originated from a woman aged 50 to 60 in good health and CMV-seropositive.

The gene calls are TRBV19 and TRBJ1-2, with D unclear. Germline-derived CDR1 and CDR2 are LNHDA and SQIVND (reference sequence). The V gene lost 6 bases and the J gene lost 6 bases, with 23 bases spanning the gap. The CDR3 sequence is 16 residues long. The CDR3 DNA follows: TGTGCCAGTAGCGTTATGTTACGGAGCTACCGGGATGGCTACACCTTC. Amino acids: CASSVMLRSYRDGYTF.

The rearrangement uses TRBV9 and TRBJ2-3, with 12 bases matching TRBD1. The CDR3 sequence is 17 residues long. The junction had 5 bases not matched to a gene; V was cut back by 2 bases and J by 1 base. Per germline, CDR1 SGDLS and CDR2 YYNGEE. CDR3 sequence: CASSVSGTGGGTDTQYF. The CDR3 coding sequence is TGTGCCAGCAGCGTTTCCGGGACAGGGGGCGGCACAGATACGCAGTATTTT.

The chain recombines TRBV2 with TRBJ2-1; 8 bases agree with TRBD2. The V segment lost 2 bases and the J segment 8 bases; nucleotides outside the gene matches: 11. Germline CDR1 SNHLY, CDR2 FYNNEI. The CDR3 has 16 residues. CDR3 amino acids: CASSERGGLLPDEQFF. The CDR3 region has the DNA TGTGCCAGCAGTGAACGGGGGGGACTCCTCCCGGATGAGCAGTTCTTC.

The rearrangement joins TRBV2 to TRBJ1-1; 9 nucleotides match TRBD1. V gave up 5 bases and J gave up 11 bases; unmatched junction bases: 9. This CDR3 has 13 residues. Germline lookup yields CDR1 SNHLY and CDR2 FYNNEI. The CDR3 here is CASSRGQGRGAFF. CDR3 coding DNA: TGTGCCAGCAGTCGGGGACAGGGAAGAGGGGCTTTCTTT.

This chain uses TRBV5-5 with TRBJ1-2, with 8 bases lining up with TRBD1. This CDR3 spans 17 amino acids. V shed 7 bases, J shed 6 bases, and the junction held 20 bases outside the gene matches. Germline CDR1 SGHKS, CDR2 YYEKEE (reference sequence). The CDR3 loop is CASSQIPSGGRLHGYTF. The CDR3 bases are TGTGCCAGCTCCCAAATTCCGTCAGGGGGCAGGTTGCATGGCTACACCTTC.

The chain combines TRBV5-1 with TRBJ2-7; 9 positions match TRBD1. The CDR3 spans 15 residues. With V trimmed by 4 bases and J by 3 bases, 8 bases remained unmatched. Germline V gene data show CDR1 as SGHRS and CDR2 as YFSETQ. CDR3 sequence: CASSITGTGFYEQYF. CDR3 in DNA: TGCGCCAGCAGCATCACCGGGACAGGGTTCTACGAGCAGTACTTC. Filled out from reference TRBV5-1 and TRBJ2-7, the complete variable domain reads KAGVTQTPRYLIKTRGQQVTLSCSPISGHRSVSWYQQTPGQGLQFLFEYFSETQRNKGNFPGRFSGRQFSNSRSEMNVSTLELGDSALYLCASSITGTGFYEQYFGPGTRLTVT.

This clone showed up just a few times. V is TRBV5-1 and J is TRBJ1-4, with 9 bases that match TRBD1. The ends lost 4 bases at V and 8 bases at J; junction bases unmatched: 6. In germline, CDR1 is SGHRS, CDR2 YFSETQ. The CDR3 spans 14 residues. CDR3 DNA: TGCGCCAGCAGCAGGGACAGGGTTGAGGAAAAACTGTTTTTT. It specifies CASSRDRVEEKLFF.

V gene TRBV7-2 combines with J gene TRBJ1-1; 7 nucleotides line up with TRBD1. V trimming: 8 bases; J trimming: 1 base; junction bases outside the gene matches: 7. The germline gives CDR1 SGHTA, CDR2 FQGNSA. CDR3 length: 14 amino acids. CDR3 sequence: CASLKTGRNTEAFF. CDR3 coding DNA: TGTGCCAGCCTGAAGACAGGGAGGAACACTGAAGCTTTCTTT.

This chain joins TRBV18 and TRBJ1-2; D is ambiguous. Germline V gene sequence: CDR1 KGHSH, CDR2 LQKENI. V was pared by 1 base and J by 2 bases, with 11 bases between. The CDR3 is made up of 15 amino acids. The CDR3 region has the DNA TGTGCCAGCTCACCACAGAGGGCGGGAAACTATGGCTACACCTTC. Its protein is CASSPQRAGNYGYTF. The full variable domain, completed using reference TRBV18 and TRBJ1-2, is NAGVMQNPRHLVRRRGQEARLRCSPMKGHSHVYWYRQLPEEGLKFMVYLQKENIIDESGMPKERFSAEFPKEGPSILRIQQVVRGDSAAYFCASSPQRAGNYGYTFGSGTRLTVV.

The chain couples TRBV5-1 to TRBJ2-1; weak D call: TRBD2 (6 bases). Trimming took off 0 bases at V and 6 bases at J, with 19 bases between the two ends. In germline, CDR1 is SGHRS, CDR2 YFSETQ. The CDR3 has 17 amino acids. CDR3 sequence reads: CASSLVPVQSGSNEQFF. The CDR3 coding sequence is TGCGCCAGCAGCTTGGTTCCCGTCCAGAGCGGGTCCAATGAGCAGTTCTTC. The complete variable domain, with remaining parts taken from reference TRBV5-1 and TRBJ2-1, reads KAGVTQTPRYLIKTRGQQVTLSCSPISGHRSVSWYQQTPGQGLQFLFEYFSETQRNKGNFPGRFSGRQFSNSRSEMNVSTLELGDSALYLCASSLVPVQSGSNEQFFGPGTRLTVL.

This chain's CDR3 is CASSRGGAGKTEQYF. The CDR3 region has the DNA TGTGCCAGCAGCCGCGGGGGTGCAGGGAAGACCGAGCAGTACTTC. The chain joins TRBV7-3 to TRBJ2-7; 7 nucleotides align to TRBD2. Unmatched junction bases numbered 13, after V lost 5 bases and J lost 6 bases. The CDR3 consists of 15 residues. CDR1 and CDR2 (germline): SGHTA, FQGTGA.

The CDR3 DNA follows: TGTGCCAGCAGCGTACTAGCGGGGGGGACAAACCTGTTTTTT. Protein: CASSVLAGGTNLFF. The V and J genes are TRBV6-4 and TRBJ2-2; 13 nucleotides agree with TRBD2. The CDR3 is 14 amino acids. CDR1 and CDR2 (germline): MRHNA, SNTAGT. The junction had 9 bases not matched to a gene; V was cut back by 6 bases and J by 14 bases.

The chain recombines TRBV11-2 with TRBJ2-5; possible D gene TRBD2, 7 bases. Trimming pared 1 base from V and 5 bases from J, leaving 11 bases between. The CDR3 has 14 amino acids. Germline assignment: CDR1 SGHAT and CDR2 FQNNGV. The CDR3 sequence is CASSLGGGWETQYF. As DNA, the CDR3 is TGTGCCAGCAGCTTAGGGGGGGGCTGGGAGACCCAGTACTTC.

The chain recombines TRBV7-9 with TRBJ2-1, with a tentative D call TRBD1 (6 bases). The germline V gene has CDR1 SEHNR and CDR2 FQNEAQ (reference sequence). Between the trimmed V and J ends, which lost 5 bases and 7 bases, there was a span of 18 bases. The CDR3 loop spans 15 amino acids. The CDR3 spells CASSGTIDQGNEQFF. CDR3 sequence (DNA): TGTGCCAGCAGCGGAACGATTGACCAGGGGAATGAGCAGTTCTTC.

The chain uses TRBV18 and TRBJ2-5; 9 bases line up with TRBD1. The junction had 0 bases not matched to a gene; V was cut back by 6 bases and J by 4 bases. The CDR3 has 12 amino acids. Germline CDR1 KGHSH, CDR2 LQKENI. The CDR3 region has the DNA TGTGCCAGCTCGGACAGGGGAGAGACCCAGTACTTC. This sequence encodes CASSDRGETQYF.

V is TRBV6-5 and J is TRBJ1-2, with TRBD1 as a possible D gene (6 bases). CDR1 MNHEY and CDR2 SVGAGI come from the germline V gene. The V and J ends lost 0 bases and 4 bases respectively, with 9 bases between them. The CDR3 runs 14 residues. The CDR3 loop reads CASSYSEDSYGYTF. The CDR3 nucleotides read TGTGCCAGCAGTTACTCGGAGGACAGCTATGGCTACACCTTC.

This rearrangement joins TRBV5-1 to TRBJ1-2; 7 positions match TRBD1. This CDR3 has 14 residues. From germline, CDR1 is SGHRS and CDR2 YFSETQ. V shed 2 bases and J 6 bases; nucleotides not matched to a gene: 7. In DNA form, the CDR3 reads TGCGCCAGCAGCTTTGGACAGGCCCGTGATGGCTACACCTTC. Translation gives CASSFGQARDGYTF.

The chain couples TRBV19 to TRBJ1-6; no clear D. The germline gives CDR1 LNHDA, CDR2 SQIVND (reference sequence). The CDR3 is made up of 15 amino acids. Trimming cost V 2 bases and J 1 base, with 6 bases left between them. The CDR3 DNA reads as TGTGCCAGTAGTATACGGGGATCCTATAATTCACCCCTCCACTTT. This encodes CASSIRGSYNSPLHF. Full variable domain (outside the CDR3, taken from reference TRBV19 and TRBJ1-6): DGGITQSPKYLFRKEGQNVTLSCEQNLNHDAMYWYRQDPGQGLRLIYYSQIVNDFQKGDIAEGYSVSREKKESFPLTVTSAQKNPTAFYLCASSIRGSYNSPLHFGNGTRLTVT.

The chain employs TRBV10-3 and TRBJ1-2, with TRBD1 matching 10 bases. CDR1 and CDR2 (germline): ENHRY, SYGVKD. With 3 bases clipped from V and 0 bases from J, the junction kept 1 base outside the gene matches. This CDR3 region has 15 residues. The CDR3 sequence is CAISEGTGANYGYTF. The CDR3 DNA sequence: TGTGCCATCAGTGAAGGGACAGGGGCTAACTATGGCTACACCTTC.

This rearrangement joins TRBV6-6 to TRBJ1-1; tentatively, D is TRBD1 (6 bases). CDR1 is MNHNY, CDR2 SVGAGI, per germline (reference sequence). Trimming shortened V by 6 bases and J by 1 base, and 15 bases separated the two germline ends. The CDR3 spans 15 residues. CDR3 residues: CASSVRTAWNTEAFF. The CDR3 DNA sequence: TGTGCCAGCAGCGTACGGACAGCTTGGAACACTGAAGCTTTCTTT.

The chain carries TRBV19 and TRBJ1-2; D remains ambiguous. The V and J ends lost 0 bases and 4 bases respectively, with 9 bases between them. The CDR3 spans 14 residues. Germline CDR1 reads LNHDA; CDR2 reads SQIVND (reference sequence). CDR3: CASSIDHSPYGYTF. The CDR3 nucleotides are TGTGCCAGTAGTATAGATCACAGCCCCTATGGCTACACCTTC.

This rearrangement joins TRBV6-5 to TRBJ2-2, with TRBD1 matching 7 bases. This CDR3 is built from 15 residues. The germline V gene has CDR1 MNHEY and CDR2 SVGAGI. V was clipped by 4 bases and J by 3 bases; unmatched bases: 5. The CDR3 DNA sequence: TGTGCCAGCAGTTCGGACAGGTTCTACACCGGGGAGCTGTTTTTT. Translating gives CASSSDRFYTGELFF.

This clone was recorded only once. This CDR3 reads CTSSHPGGRGNTIYF. DNA of the CDR3: TGCACCAGCAGCCACCCAGGGGGCCGTGGAAACACCATATATTTT. This sequence joins TRBV1 and TRBJ1-3; the table names TRBD1, a call not compared with the DNA. TRBV1 is listed as a pseudogene. The CDR3 sequence is 15 residues long.

The chain has TRBV18 and TRBJ1-2; 11 bases agree with TRBD1. The germline V gene encodes CDR1 KGHSH and CDR2 LQKENI. CDR3 length: 15 amino acids. Trimming cost V 1 base and J 3 bases; bases outside gene matches: 1. CDR3 loop: CASSPRTGGDYGYTF. For the CDR3, the DNA is TGTGCCAGCTCACCACGGACAGGGGGCGACTATGGCTACACCTTC.

The chain carries TRBV10-3 and TRBJ2-5, with 10 positions matching TRBD1. The DNA end is a closer match to TRBJ2-7, so the J assignment may be wrong. Germline V gives CDR1 ENHRY, CDR2 SYGVKD. This CDR3 region has 17 residues. The CDR3 sequence: CAISEPTTGTGVYEQYF. CDR3 nucleotides: TGTGCCATCAGTGAGCCAACGACCGGGACAGGGGTCTACGAGCAGTACTTC.

The rearrangement joins TRBV5-4 to TRBJ1-4, with 7 nucleotides matching TRBD1. V lost 2 bases to trimming and J lost 8 bases; unmatched junction nucleotides: 3. The germline V gene encodes CDR1 SGHNT and CDR2 YYREEE (reference sequence). This CDR3 has 13 amino acids. The CDR3 loop reads CASSFTGVEKLFF. CDR3 sequence (DNA): TGTGCCAGCAGCTTCACAGGGGTGGAAAAACTGTTTTTT.

The chain combines TRBV30 with TRBJ1-6; TRBD1 aligns across 7 bases. V shed 4 bases and J 9 bases; nucleotides not matched to a gene: 6. In germline, CDR1 is GTSNPN, CDR2 SVGIG (reference sequence). The CDR3 loop spans 13 amino acids. CDR3 DNA: TGTGCCTGGACGCCGACAGGGCGTTCACCCCTCCACTTT. This encodes CAWTPTGRSPLHF.

The chain joins TRBV25-1 to TRBJ2-3; 10 nucleotides line up with TRBD1. The CDR3 totals 16 residues. The J segment lost 2 bases and the V segment lost 5 bases, leaving 7 bases of the junction unmatched. In germline, CDR1 is MGHDK, CDR2 SYGVNS. CDR3 in amino acids: CASSLTGGPFTDTQYF. The DNA for the CDR3 is TGTGCCAGCAGTTTGACAGGGGGCCCCTTCACAGATACGCAGTATTTT.

J is TRBJ2-1 and V is TRBV7-9, with 8 bases lining up with TRBD2. Germline trimming cut 5 bases from V and 4 bases from J; bases unmatched to any gene: 13. This CDR3 comprises 17 residues. The germline CDR1 and CDR2 sequences are SEHNR and FQNEAQ (reference sequence). This CDR3 is CASSHPWTSRRYNEQFF. CDR3 nucleotides: TGTGCCAGCAGCCACCCCTGGACTAGCAGAAGGTACAATGAGCAGTTCTTC.

This clone was observed a few times. The chain has TRBV6-4 and TRBJ2-7; a weak D match, TRBD1 (6 bases). This CDR3 region has 13 residues. The V end lost 6 bases, the J end lost 4 bases, and 13 bases lay between the germline ends. Germline CDR1 MRHNA, CDR2 SNTAGT. The CDR3 sequence is CASRPGHLYEQYF. The CDR3 region has the DNA TGTGCCAGCAGGCCGGGACATCTTTACGAGCAGTACTTC.

The chain carries TRBV5-1 and TRBJ1-4; D is uncertain. Trimming shortened V by 4 bases and J by 2 bases, and 9 bases separated the two germline ends. There are 14 residues in the CDR3. Germline CDR1 SGHRS, CDR2 YFSETQ. CDR3 sequence: CASSPAGTNEKLFF. As DNA, the CDR3 is TGCGCCAGCAGCCCGGCCGGGACTAATGAAAAACTGTTTTTT.

V usage is TRBV5-5 and J usage is TRBJ2-6; the match to TRBD1 covers 9 bases. V shed 5 bases and J 0 bases; nucleotides not matched to a gene: 6. CDR1 and CDR2 from the germline V gene are SGHKS and YYEKEE (reference sequence). The CDR3 totals 17 residues. DNA for the CDR3: TGTGCCAGCAGGTCACCGGGACAGGGCTCTGGGGCCAACGTCCTGACTTTC. Translated, it gives CASRSPGQGSGANVLTF.